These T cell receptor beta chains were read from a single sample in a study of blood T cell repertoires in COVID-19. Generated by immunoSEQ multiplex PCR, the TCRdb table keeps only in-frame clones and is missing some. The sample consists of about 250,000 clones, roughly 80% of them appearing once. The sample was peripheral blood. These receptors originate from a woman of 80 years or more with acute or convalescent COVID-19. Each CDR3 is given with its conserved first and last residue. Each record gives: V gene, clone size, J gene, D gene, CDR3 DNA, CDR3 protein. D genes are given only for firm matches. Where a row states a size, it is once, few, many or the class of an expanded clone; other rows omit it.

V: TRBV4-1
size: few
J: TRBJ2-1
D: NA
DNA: TGCGCCAGCAGCCTCGGACTAAACAATGAGCAGTTCTTC
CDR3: CASSLGLNNEQFF

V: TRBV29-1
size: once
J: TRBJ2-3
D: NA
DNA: TGCAGCGCCGAATCGGGCACAGATACGCAGTATTTT
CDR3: CSAESGTDTQYF

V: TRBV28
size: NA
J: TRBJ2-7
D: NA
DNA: TGTGCCGTCCTAGGAACCTACGAGCAGTACTTC
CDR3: CAVLGTYEQYF

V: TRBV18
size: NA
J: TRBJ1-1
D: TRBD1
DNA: TGTGCCAGCTCACCACAACCGGGACAGGGGTACACTGAAGCTTTCTTT
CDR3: CASSPQPGQGYTEAFF

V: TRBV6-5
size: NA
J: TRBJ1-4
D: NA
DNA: TGTGCCAGCAGTCGGGACGGACTATCTAATGAAAAACTGTTTTTT
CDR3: CASSRDGLSNEKLFF

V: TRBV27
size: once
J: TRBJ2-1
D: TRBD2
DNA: TGTGCCAGCAGTTTTGGACTAGGGGAGCAGTTCTTC
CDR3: CASSFGLGEQFF

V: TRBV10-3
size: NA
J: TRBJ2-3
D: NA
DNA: TGTGCCATCACCGAGGGAACCACAGATACGCAGTATTTT
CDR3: CAITEGTTDTQYF

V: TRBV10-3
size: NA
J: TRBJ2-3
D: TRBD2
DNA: TGTGCCATCAGTCTAACTAGCGGAGGCACAGATACGCAGTATTTT
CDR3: CAISLTSGGTDTQYF

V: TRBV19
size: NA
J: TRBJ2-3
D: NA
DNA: TGTGCCAGTAGTGACAACAATCGCGGGTCAGATACGCAGTATTTT
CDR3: CASSDNNRGSDTQYF

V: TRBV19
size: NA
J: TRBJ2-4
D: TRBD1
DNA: TGTGCCAGTAGTGCTACCGGGACAGCCATCTTAAACATTCAGTACTTC
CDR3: CASSATGTAILNIQYF

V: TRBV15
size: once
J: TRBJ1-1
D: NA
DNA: TGTGCCACCAGCAGAGAGTACGGGTCTGATACTGAAGCTTTCTTT
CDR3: CATSREYGSDTEAFF

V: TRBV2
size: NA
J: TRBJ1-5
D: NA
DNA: TGTGCCGCCAAAGGGCAGGGGCATCAGCCCCAGCATTTT
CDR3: CAAKGQGHQPQHF

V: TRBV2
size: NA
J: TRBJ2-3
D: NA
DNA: TGTGCCAGCAGTAGGGAGGCAGGGATGAGCACAGATACGCAGTATTTT
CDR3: CASSREAGMSTDTQYF